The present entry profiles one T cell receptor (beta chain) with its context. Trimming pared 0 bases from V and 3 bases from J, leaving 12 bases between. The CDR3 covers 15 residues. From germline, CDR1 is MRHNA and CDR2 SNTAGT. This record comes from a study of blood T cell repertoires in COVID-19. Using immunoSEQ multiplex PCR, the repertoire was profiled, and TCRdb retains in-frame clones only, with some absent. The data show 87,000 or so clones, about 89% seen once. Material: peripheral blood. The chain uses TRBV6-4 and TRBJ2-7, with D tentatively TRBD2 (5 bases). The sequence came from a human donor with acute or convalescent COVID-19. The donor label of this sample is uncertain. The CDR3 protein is CASSDSRSGNYEQYF. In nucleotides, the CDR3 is TGTGCCAGCAGTGACTCGAGATCGGGGAACTACGAGCAGTACTTC.